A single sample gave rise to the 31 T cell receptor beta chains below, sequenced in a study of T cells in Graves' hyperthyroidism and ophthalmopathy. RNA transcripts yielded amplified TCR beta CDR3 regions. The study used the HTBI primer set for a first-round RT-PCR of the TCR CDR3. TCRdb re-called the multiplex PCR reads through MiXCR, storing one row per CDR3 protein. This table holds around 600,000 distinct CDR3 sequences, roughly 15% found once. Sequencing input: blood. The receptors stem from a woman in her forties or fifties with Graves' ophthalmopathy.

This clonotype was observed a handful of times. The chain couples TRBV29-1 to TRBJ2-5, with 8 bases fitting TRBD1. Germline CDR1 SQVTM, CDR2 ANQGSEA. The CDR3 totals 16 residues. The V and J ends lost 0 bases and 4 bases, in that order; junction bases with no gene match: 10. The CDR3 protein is CSVEDADREVAETQYF. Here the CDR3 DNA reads TGCAGCGTTGAAGATGCGGACAGGGAGGTAGCAGAGACCCAGTACTTC.

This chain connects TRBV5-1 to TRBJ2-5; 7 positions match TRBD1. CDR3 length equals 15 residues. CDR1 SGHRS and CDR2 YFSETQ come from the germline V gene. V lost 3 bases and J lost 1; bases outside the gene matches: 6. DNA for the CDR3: TGCGCCAGCAGCTGGAAACCAGGGGGCCAAGAGACCCAGTACTTC. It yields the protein CASSWKPGGQETQYF.

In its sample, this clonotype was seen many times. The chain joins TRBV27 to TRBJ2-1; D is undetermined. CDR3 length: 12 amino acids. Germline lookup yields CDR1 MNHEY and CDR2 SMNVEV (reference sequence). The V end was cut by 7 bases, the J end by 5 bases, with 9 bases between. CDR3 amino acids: CASISYDNEQFF. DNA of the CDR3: TGTGCCAGCATTAGTTATGACAATGAGCAGTTCTTC.

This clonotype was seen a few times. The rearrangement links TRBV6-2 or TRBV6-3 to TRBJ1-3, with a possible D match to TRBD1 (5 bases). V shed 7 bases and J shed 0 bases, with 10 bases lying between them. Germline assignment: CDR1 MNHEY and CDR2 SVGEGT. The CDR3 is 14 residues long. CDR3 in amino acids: CASKGPSSGNTIYF. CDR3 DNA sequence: TGTGCCAGCAAGGGGCCCAGCTCTGGAAACACCATATATTTT.

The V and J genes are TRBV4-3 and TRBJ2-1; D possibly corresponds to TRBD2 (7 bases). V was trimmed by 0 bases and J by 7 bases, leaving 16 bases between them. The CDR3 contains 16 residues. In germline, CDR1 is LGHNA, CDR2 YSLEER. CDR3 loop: CASSQDVRGGDNEQFF. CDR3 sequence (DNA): TGCGCCAGCAGCCAAGATGTCAGGGGAGGGGATAATGAGCAGTTCTTC.

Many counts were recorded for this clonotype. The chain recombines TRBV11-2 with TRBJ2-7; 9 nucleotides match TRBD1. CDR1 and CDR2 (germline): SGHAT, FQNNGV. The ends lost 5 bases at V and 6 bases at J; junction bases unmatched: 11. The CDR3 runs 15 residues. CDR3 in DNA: TGTGCCAGCAGCCCCATCACCGGGACAGGGACCGAGCAGTACTTC. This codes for CASSPITGTGTEQYF.

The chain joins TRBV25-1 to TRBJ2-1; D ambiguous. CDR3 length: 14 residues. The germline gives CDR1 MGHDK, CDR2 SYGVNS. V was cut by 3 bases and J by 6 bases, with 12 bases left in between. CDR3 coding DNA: TGTGCCAGCAGTGATAGTTACCCCGGCAATGAGCAGTTCTTC. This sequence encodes CASSDSYPGNEQFF.

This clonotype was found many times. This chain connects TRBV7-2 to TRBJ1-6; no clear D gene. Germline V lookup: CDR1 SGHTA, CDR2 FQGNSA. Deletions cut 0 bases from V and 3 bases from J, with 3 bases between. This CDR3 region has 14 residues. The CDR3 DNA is TGTGCCAGCAGCTTAGCTAACTATAATTCACCCCTCCACTTT. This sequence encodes CASSLANYNSPLHF.

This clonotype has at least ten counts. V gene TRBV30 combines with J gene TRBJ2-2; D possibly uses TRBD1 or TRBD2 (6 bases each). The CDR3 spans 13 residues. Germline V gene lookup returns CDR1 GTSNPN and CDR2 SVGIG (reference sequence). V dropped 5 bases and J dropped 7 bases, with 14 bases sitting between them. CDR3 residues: CAWAGGQDGELFF. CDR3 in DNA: TGTGCCTGGGCTGGGGGGCAGGACGGGGAGCTGTTTTTT.

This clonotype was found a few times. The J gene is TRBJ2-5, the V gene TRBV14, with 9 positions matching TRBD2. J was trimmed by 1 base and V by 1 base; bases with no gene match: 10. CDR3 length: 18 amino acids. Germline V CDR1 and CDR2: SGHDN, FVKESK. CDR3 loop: CASSQVRTSGPIQETQYF. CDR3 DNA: TGTGCCAGCAGCCAAGTTCGAACTAGCGGGCCCATCCAAGAGACCCAGTACTTC.

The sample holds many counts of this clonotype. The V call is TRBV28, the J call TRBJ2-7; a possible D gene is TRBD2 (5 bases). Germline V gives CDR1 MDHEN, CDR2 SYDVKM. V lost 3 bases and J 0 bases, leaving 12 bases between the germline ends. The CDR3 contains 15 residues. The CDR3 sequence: CASSFGAARSYEQYF. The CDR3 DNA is TGTGCCAGCAGTTTCGGAGCGGCGCGCTCCTACGAGCAGTACTTC.

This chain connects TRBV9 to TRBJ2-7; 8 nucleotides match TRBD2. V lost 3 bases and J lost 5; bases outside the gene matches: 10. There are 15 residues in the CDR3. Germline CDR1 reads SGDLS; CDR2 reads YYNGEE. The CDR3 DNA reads TGTGCCAGCAGCGGTACGGGACTAGTAGGTCACGAGCAGTACTTC. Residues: CASSGTGLVGHEQYF.

CDR3 residues: CSVGVTNTEAFF. The CDR3 DNA reads as TGCAGCGTTGGAGTAACAAACACTGAAGCTTTCTTT. The chain is built from TRBV29-1 and TRBJ1-1; D not resolved. The CDR3 sequence is 12 residues long. V gave up 4 bases and J gave up 2 bases, with 8 bases separating them. The germline CDR1 and CDR2 sequences are SQVTM and ANQGSEA.

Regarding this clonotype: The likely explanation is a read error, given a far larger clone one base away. The CDR3 loop reads CASSPGGAQYF. The DNA for the CDR3 is TGTGCCAGCTCACCAGGGGGAGCGCAGTACTTC. This chain joins TRBV18 and TRBJ2-7, with D perhaps assigned TRBD1 or TRBD2 (5 bases each). The CDR3 covers 11 residues. The V and J ends lost 2 bases and 9 bases respectively, with 8 bases between them. Germline-derived CDR1 and CDR2 are KGHSH and LQKENI.

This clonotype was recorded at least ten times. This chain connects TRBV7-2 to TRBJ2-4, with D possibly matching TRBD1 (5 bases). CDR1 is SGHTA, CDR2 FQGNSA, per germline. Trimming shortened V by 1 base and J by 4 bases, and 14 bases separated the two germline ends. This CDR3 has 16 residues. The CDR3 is CASSLGGALSKNIQYF. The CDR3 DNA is TGTGCCAGCAGCTTAGGTGGGGCGTTATCAAAAAACATTCAGTACTTC.

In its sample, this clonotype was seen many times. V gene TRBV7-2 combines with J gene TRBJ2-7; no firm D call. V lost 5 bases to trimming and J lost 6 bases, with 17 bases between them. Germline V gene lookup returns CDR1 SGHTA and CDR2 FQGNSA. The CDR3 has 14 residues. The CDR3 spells CASSPGPGIVEQYF. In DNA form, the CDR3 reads TGTGCCAGCAGCCCCGGGCCAGGAATAGTCGAGCAGTACTTC.

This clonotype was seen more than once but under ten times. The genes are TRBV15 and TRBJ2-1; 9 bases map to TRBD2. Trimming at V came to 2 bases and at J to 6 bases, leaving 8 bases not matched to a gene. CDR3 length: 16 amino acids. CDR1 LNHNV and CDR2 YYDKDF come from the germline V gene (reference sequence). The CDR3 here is CATSRLAGDRSNEQFF. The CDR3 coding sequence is TGTGCCACCAGCAGATTAGCGGGAGATCGGTCCAATGAGCAGTTCTTC.

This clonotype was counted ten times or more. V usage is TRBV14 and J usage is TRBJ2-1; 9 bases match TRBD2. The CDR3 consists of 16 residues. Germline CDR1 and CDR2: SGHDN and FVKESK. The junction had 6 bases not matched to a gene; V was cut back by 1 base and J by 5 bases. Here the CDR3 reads CASSQGAAGGHNEQFF. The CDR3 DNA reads TGTGCCAGCAGCCAAGGGGCAGCGGGAGGACACAATGAGCAGTTCTTC.

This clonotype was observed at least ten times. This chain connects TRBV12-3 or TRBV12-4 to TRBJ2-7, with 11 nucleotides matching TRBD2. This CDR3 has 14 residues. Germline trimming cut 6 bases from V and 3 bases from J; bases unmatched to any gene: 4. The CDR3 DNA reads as TGTGCCAGCAGATCAACTAGCGGGAGCTACGAGCAGTACTTC. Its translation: CASRSTSGSYEQYF.

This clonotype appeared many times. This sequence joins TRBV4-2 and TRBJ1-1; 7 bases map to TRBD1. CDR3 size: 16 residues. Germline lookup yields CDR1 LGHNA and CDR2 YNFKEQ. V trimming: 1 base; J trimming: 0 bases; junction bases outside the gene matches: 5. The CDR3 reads CASSQGDRVMNTEAFF. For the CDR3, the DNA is TGTGCCAGCAGCCAAGGGGACAGAGTCATGAACACTGAAGCTTTCTTT.

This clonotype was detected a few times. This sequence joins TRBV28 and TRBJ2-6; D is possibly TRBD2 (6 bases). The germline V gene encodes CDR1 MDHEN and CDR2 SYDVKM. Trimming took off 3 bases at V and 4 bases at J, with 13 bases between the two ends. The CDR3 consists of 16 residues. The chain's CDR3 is CASSFGGTWGANVLTF. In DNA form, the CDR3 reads TGTGCCAGCAGTTTTGGGGGGACGTGGGGGGCCAACGTCCTGACTTTC.

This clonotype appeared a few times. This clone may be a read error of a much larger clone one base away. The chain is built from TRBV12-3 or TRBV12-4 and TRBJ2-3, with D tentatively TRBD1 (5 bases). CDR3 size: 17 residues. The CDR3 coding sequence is TGTGCCAGCAGTTTACCCCGAGTTGTGGAAGGCAGGGATACGCAGTGTTTT. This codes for CASSLPRVVEGRDTQCF.

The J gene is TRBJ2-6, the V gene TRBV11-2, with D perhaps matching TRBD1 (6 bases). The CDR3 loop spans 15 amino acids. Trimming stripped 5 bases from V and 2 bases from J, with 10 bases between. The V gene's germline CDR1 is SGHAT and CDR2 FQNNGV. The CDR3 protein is CASSHRTAGANVLTF. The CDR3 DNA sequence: TGTGCCAGCAGCCACCGGACAGCTGGGGCCAACGTCCTGACTTTC.

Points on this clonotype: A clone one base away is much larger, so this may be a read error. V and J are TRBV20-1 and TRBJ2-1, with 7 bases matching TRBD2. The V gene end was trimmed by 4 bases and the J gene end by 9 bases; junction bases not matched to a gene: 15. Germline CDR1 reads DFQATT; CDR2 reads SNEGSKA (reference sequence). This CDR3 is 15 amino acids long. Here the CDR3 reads CSANYPSGGLIEQFF. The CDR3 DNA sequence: TGCAGTGCTAACTATCCTAGCGGAGGTCTGATTGAGCAGTTCTTC.

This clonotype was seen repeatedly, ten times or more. The CDR3 loop reads CSARDIAGGQSDTQYF. CDR3 DNA sequence: TGCAGTGCTAGAGACATAGCGGGAGGGCAGTCAGATACGCAGTATTTT. V is TRBV20-1 and J is TRBJ2-3; 11 bases match TRBD2. The CDR3 extends over 16 amino acids. In germline, CDR1 is DFQATT, CDR2 SNEGSKA (reference sequence). The ends lost 0 bases at V and 4 bases at J; junction bases unmatched: 6.

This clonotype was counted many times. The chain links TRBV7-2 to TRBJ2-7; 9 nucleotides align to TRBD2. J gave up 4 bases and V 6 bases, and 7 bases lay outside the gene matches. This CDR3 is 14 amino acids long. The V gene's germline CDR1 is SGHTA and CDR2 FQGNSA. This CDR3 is CASRKGLALYEQYF. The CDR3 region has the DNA TGTGCCAGCAGAAAAGGACTAGCGCTATACGAGCAGTACTTC.

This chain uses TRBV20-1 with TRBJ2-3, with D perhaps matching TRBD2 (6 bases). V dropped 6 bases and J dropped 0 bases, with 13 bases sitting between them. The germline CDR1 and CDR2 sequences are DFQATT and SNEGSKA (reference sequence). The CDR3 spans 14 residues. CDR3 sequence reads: CSAPGDFSTDTQYF. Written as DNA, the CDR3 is TGCAGTGCCCCGGGGGACTTTAGCACAGATACGCAGTATTTT.

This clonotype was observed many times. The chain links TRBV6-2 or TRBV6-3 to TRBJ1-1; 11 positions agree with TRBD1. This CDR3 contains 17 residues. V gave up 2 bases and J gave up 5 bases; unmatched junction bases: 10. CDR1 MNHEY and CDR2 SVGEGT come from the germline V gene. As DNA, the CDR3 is TGTGCCAGCAGTTACCTCTTTGGACAGGGGGCAAAGACTGAAGCTTTCTTT. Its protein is CASSYLFGQGAKTEAFF.

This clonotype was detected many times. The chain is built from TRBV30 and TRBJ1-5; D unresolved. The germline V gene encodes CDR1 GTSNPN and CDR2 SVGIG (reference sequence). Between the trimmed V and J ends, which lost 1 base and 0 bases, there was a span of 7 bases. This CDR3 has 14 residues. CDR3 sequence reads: CAWSEGYSNQPQHF. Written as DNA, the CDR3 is TGTGCCTGGAGTGAGGGTTATAGCAATCAGCCCCAGCATTTT.

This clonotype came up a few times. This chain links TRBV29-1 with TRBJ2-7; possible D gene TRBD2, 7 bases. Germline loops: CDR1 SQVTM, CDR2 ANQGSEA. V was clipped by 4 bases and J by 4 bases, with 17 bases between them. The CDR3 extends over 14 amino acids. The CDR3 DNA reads TGCAGCGTTGCGAGGGGGGGCACCCCATACGAGCAGTACTTC. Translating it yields CSVARGGTPYEQYF.

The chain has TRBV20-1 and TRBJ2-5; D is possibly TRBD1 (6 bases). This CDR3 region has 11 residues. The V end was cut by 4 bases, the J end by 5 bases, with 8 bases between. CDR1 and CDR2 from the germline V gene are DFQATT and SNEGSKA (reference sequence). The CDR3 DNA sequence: TGCAGTGCTACGACAGGCGAGACCCAGTACTTC. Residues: CSATTGETQYF.